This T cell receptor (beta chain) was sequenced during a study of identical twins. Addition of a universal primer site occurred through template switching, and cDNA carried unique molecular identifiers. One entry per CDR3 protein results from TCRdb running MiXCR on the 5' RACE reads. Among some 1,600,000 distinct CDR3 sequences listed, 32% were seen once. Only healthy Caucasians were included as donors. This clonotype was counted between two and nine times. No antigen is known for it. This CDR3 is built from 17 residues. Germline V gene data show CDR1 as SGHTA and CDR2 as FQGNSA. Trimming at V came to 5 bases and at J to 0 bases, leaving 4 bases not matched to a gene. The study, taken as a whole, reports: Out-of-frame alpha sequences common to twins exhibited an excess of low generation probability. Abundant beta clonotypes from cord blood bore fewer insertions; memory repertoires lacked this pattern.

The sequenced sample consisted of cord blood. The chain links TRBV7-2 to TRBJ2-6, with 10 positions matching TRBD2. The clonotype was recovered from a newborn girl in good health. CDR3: CASSLGLAASGANVLTF. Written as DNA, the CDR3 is TGTGCCAGCAGCCTAGGACTAGCGGCCTCTGGGGCCAACGTCCTGACTTTC.